The rows below give T cell receptor beta chains drawn from one sample of a study of blood T cell repertoires in COVID-19. Libraries were prepared by immunoSEQ multiplex PCR; TCRdb keeps only in-frame clonotypes and omits some of them. The table lists approximately 270,000 clones, about four fifths of them singletons. What was sequenced was peripheral blood. Receptors were obtained from a man at least 80 years old with acute or convalescent COVID-19. Both conserved end residues are part of each CDR3. The D gene is left open where the match is weak. Size is stated for part of the rows, as once, few or many counts, or as a class when the clone is expanded.

d_gene	v_gene	abundance	j_gene	CDR3aa	CDR3nt
NA	TRBV5-1	NA	TRBJ2-7	CASSLVGQGISYEQYF	TGCGCCAGCAGCTTGGTGGGACAAGGGATCTCCTACGAGCAGTACTTC
NA	TRBV6-1	NA	TRBJ2-7	CASSDQWGETYEQYF	TGTGCCAGCAGTGATCAGTGGGGGGAGACCTACGAGCAGTACTTC
TRBD1	TRBV6-1	NA	TRBJ1-3	CASSDLDRAAGNTIYF	TGTGCCAGCAGTGATCTCGACAGGGCCGCAGGAAACACCATATATTTT
TRBD2	TRBV7-2	NA	TRBJ2-3	CASSPKVAGGPLVYYF	TGTGCCAGCAGCCCGAAGGTAGCGGGAGGGCCCTTAGTTTATTATTTT
NA	TRBV10-3	NA	TRBJ1-2	CAISEDKGYGYTF	TGTGCCATCAGTGAGGACAAAGGCTATGGCTACACCTTC
TRBD2	TRBV5-1	once	TRBJ2-7	CASSRSRVAGNYEQYF	TGCGCCAGCAGCCGATCCCGGGTAGCGGGAAACTACGAGCAGTACTTC
NA	TRBV5-4	NA	TRBJ1-3	CASSLGTSSGNTIYF	TGTGCCAGCAGCTTGGGAACCAGCTCTGGAAACACCATATATTTT
NA	TRBV7-2	NA	TRBJ1-5	CASSSDIYDNQPQHF	TGTGCCAGCAGCTCCGACATATATGACAATCAGCCCCAGCATTTT
NA	TRBV24-1	NA	TRBJ2-1	CATSGGSAFSSYNEQFF	TGTGCCACCAGTGGGGGTAGCGCTTTCAGCTCCTACAATGAGCAGTTCTTC
NA	TRBV19	NA	TRBJ1-2	CATRGTPNYGYTF	TGTGCCACCCGGGGGACTCCTAACTATGGCTACACCTTC
NA	TRBV19	NA	TRBJ1-5	CASSAAPRSNQPQHF	TGTGCCAGTAGTGCCGCCCCGAGGAGCAATCAGCCCCAGCATTTT
TRBD1	TRBV18	NA	TRBJ2-1	CASSQMPGQVYNEQFF	TGTGCCAGCTCACAAATGCCGGGACAGGTCTACAATGAGCAGTTCTTC
NA	TRBV5-4	once	TRBJ2-5	CASSPFQETQYF	TGTGCCAGCAGCCCCTTCCAAGAGACCCAGTACTTC
NA	TRBV11-2	NA	TRBJ2-7	CASSLAPGMVYEQYF	TGTGCCAGCAGCTTAGCCCCGGGAATGGTCTACGAGCAGTACTTC
NA	TRBV18	NA	TRBJ1-2	CASSPPAGDGYTF	TGTGCCAGCTCACCACCGGCGGGGGATGGCTACACCTTC
TRBD1	TRBV30	NA	TRBJ1-5	CAWSIQGGNQPQHF	TGTGCCTGGAGTATACAGGGGGGCAATCAGCCCCAGCATTTT
NA	TRBV5-8	NA	TRBJ2-7	CASSLGAVSSYEQYF	TGTGCCAGCAGCTTGGGAGCGGTTAGCTCCTACGAGCAGTACTTC
NA	TRBV21-1	NA	TRBJ1-1	CASSKWRQGNTEAFF	TGTGCCAGCAGCAAATGGCGGCAGGGAAACACTGAAGCTTTCTTT
NA	TRBV7-3	NA	TRBJ1-2	CASSLPAGYGYTF	TGTGCCAGCAGCTTACCGGCAGGCTATGGCTACACCTTC
TRBD2	TRBV27	NA	TRBJ2-2	CASRWGGRGTGELFF	TGTGCCAGCAGGTGGGGAGGGCGGGGCACCGGGGAGCTGTTTTTT
TRBD1	TRBV25-1	NA	TRBJ1-1	CASSKITGGSVTEAFF	TGTGCCAGCAGTAAAATTACAGGGGGCTCCGTGACTGAAGCTTTCTTT
NA	TRBV5-4	NA	TRBJ1-2	CASSHAGTSYGYTF	TGTGCCAGCAGTCACGCCGGGACAAGCTATGGCTACACCTTC
NA	TRBV21-1	NA	TRBJ1-1	CASSKAQGNTEAFF	TGTGCCAGCAGCAAAGCACAGGGGAACACTGAAGCTTTCTTT
NA	TRBV2	NA	TRBJ1-4	CASSEQGATNEKLFF	TGTGCCAGCAGTGAACAGGGTGCAACTAATGAAAAACTGTTTTTT
TRBD2	TRBV5-4	NA	TRBJ2-2	CASSSGTSLPGELFF	TGTGCCAGCAGCTCCGGGACTAGTCTCCCCGGGGAGCTGTTTTTT
NA	TRBV28	NA	TRBJ1-4	CASSLPQGLNEKLFF	TGTGCCAGCAGCTTGCCACAGGGTCTTAATGAAAAACTGTTTTTT
NA	TRBV3-1/TRBV3-2	once	TRBJ1-1	CASSSEGRQAFF	TGTGCCAGCAGCTCCGAGGGCAGGCAGGCTTTCTTT
NA	TRBV30	NA	TRBJ1-6	CAWSSTSSYNSPLHF	TGTGCCTGGAGTAGTACTAGCTCCTATAATTCACCCCTCCACTTT
TRBD1	TRBV20-1	NA	TRBJ2-1	CSASFTRTGHNEQFF	TGCAGTGCTAGTTTTACCCGGACAGGGCACAATGAGCAGTTCTTC
NA	TRBV5-1	once	TRBJ1-1	CASSLLVMNTEAFF	TGCGCCAGCAGCTTGTTAGTTATGAACACTGAAGCTTTCTTT
NA	TRBV10-3	NA	TRBJ1-1	CAISDVPGARNTEAFF	TGTGCCATCAGTGACGTGCCTGGGGCACGGAACACTGAAGCTTTCTTT
TRBD1	TRBV5-6	NA	TRBJ1-5	CASSLTGGYNQPQHF	TGTGCCAGCAGCCTGACAGGGGGGTACAATCAGCCCCAGCATTTT
NA	TRBV20-1	few	TRBJ1-2	CSASAPYGYTF	TGCAGTGCTAGCGCGCCTTATGGCTACACCTTC
TRBD1	TRBV28	NA	TRBJ1-2	CASRKRQGGSYGYTF	TGTGCCAGCAGAAAGCGACAGGGGGGAAGCTATGGCTACACCTTC
TRBD1	TRBV6-5	NA	TRBJ1-6	CASSPGQANSPLHF	TGTGCCAGCAGCCCGGGACAGGCTAATTCACCCCTCCACTTT
NA	TRBV4-1	NA	TRBJ2-3	CASSQPVRGTDTQYF	TGCGCCAGCAGCCAACCAGTCAGGGGCACAGATACGCAGTATTTT
TRBD1	TRBV10-3	few	TRBJ2-2	CAIRAGTGPTGELFF	TGTGCCATCAGAGCCGGGACAGGGCCCACCGGGGAGCTGTTTTTT
NA	TRBV10-2	NA	TRBJ2-7	CASSVTRTLGEQYF	TGCGCCAGCAGTGTCACTAGGACCCTCGGCGAGCAGTACTTC
TRBD1	TRBV5-8	NA	TRBJ2-7	CASSKDRGLYEQYF	TGTGCCAGCAGCAAGGACAGGGGGCTGTACGAGCAGTACTTC
TRBD1	TRBV27	NA	TRBJ2-7	CASRIRGSYEQYF	TGTGCCAGCCGCATCAGGGGGTCCTACGAGCAGTACTTC
TRBD2	TRBV6-6	once	TRBJ2-2	CASSPQPASGRTGELFF	TGTGCCAGCAGTCCCCAACCTGCTAGCGGGAGGACCGGGGAGCTGTTTTTT
NA	TRBV7-3	once	TRBJ1-2	CASSSGLGGGHGYTF	TGTGCCAGCAGCTCGGGGCTCGGGGGAGGGCATGGCTACACCTTC
TRBD1	TRBV2	NA	TRBJ1-2	CASSPGTGTHYGYTF	TGTGCCAGCAGTCCCGGGACAGGAACACACTATGGCTACACCTTC
TRBD1	TRBV28	few	TRBJ1-2	CASSPGQGLGGGRGYGYTF	TGTGCCAGCAGTCCGGGACAGGGACTAGGCGGGGGCCGGGGATATGGCTACACCTTC
TRBD2	TRBV20-1	NA	TRBJ2-3	CSALGGGTRDF	TGCAGTGCCCTTGGGGGAGGGACCAGGGATTTT
TRBD1	TRBV7-8	NA	TRBJ1-3	CASSLVTGGNTIYF	TGTGCCAGCAGCTTAGTGACAGGGGGAAACACCATATATTTT
TRBD1	TRBV18	few	TRBJ2-5	CASSPKTGSGETQYF	TGTGCCAGCTCACCCAAGACAGGGTCGGGGGAGACCCAGTACTTC